The present T cell receptor (beta chain) was sequenced within a study of cytotoxic CD8 clonotypes in ibrutinib-treated CLL. This clone was counted a few times. The repertoire was sequenced with immunoSEQ multiplex PCR; TCRdb's copy has only in-frame clones and lacks some. Of about 140,000 clones detected, around 90% appear once; the ten largest clones hold about 10%. The source material was PBMCs, sampled after 12 months of ibrutinib treatment. This clonotype originated in a human donor with chronic lymphocytic leukemia.

CDR3 DNA sequence: TGTGCCAGCAGCCAAGTAAGGACTACGGGCTACACCTTC. Amino acids: CASSQVRTTGYTF. This chain links TRBV14 with TRBJ1-2; the D is unclear. Germline V gene data show CDR1 as SGHDN and CDR2 as FVKESK. V dropped 1 base and J dropped 8 bases, with 11 bases sitting between them. There are 13 residues in the CDR3. The full variable domain, its missing parts supplied by reference TRBV14 and TRBJ1-2, is EAGVTQFPSHSVIEKGQTVTLRCDPISGHDNLYWYRRVMGKEIKFLLHFVKESKQDESGMPNNRFLAERTGGTYSTLKVQPAELEDSGVYFCASSQVRTTGYTFGSGTRLTVV.